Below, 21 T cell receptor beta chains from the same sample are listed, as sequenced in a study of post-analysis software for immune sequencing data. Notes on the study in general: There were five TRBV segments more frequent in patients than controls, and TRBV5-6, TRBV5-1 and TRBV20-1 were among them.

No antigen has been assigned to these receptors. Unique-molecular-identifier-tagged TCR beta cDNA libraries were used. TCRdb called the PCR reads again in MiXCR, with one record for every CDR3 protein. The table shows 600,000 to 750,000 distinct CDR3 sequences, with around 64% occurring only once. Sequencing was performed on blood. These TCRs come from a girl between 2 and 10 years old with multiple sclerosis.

Here the CDR3 reads CSVATTQETQYF. The CDR3, as DNA: TGCAGCGTTGCGACTACCCAAGAGACCCAGTACTTC. The V call is TRBV29-1, the J call TRBJ2-5; possibly TRBD2 for D (5 bases). V lost 4 bases, J lost 1 base, and 7 bases lay in between. The germline CDR1 and CDR2 sequences are SQVTM and ANQGSEA. There are 12 residues in the CDR3. The whole variable domain, filled in from reference TRBV29-1 and TRBJ2-5, reads SAVISQKPSRDICQRGTSLTIQCQVDSQVTMMFWYRQQPGQSLTLIATANQGSEATYESGFVIDKFPISRPNLTFSTLTVSNMSPEDSSIYLCSVATTQETQYFGPGTRLLVL.

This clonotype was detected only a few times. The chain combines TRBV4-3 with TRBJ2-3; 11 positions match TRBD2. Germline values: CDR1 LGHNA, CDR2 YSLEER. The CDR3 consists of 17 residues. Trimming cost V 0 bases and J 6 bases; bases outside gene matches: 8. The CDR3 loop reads CASSQDRLAGGPDTQYF. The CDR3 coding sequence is TGCGCCAGCAGCCAAGATCGGTTAGCGGGGGGGCCTGATACGCAGTATTTT.

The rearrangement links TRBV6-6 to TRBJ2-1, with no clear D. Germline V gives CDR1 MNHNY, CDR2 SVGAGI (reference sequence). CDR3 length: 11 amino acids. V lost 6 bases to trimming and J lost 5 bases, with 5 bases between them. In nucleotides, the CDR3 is TGTGCCAGCAGCTATAACAATGAGCAGTTCTTC. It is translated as CASSYNNEQFF.

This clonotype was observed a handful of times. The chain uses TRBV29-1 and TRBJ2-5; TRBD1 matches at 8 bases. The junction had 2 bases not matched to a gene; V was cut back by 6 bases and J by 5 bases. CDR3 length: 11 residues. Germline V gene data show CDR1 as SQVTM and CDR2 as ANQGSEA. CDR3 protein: CSVDRAETQYF. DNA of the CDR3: TGCAGCGTGGACAGGGCCGAGACCCAGTACTTC.

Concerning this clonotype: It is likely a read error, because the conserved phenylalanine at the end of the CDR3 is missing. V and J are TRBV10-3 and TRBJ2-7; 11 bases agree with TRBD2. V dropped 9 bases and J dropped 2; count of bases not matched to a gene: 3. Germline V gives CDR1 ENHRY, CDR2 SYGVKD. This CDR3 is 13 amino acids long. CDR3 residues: CAIGTSGAYEQYS. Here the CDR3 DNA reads TGTGCCATTGGGACTAGCGGAGCCTACGAGCAGTACTCC.

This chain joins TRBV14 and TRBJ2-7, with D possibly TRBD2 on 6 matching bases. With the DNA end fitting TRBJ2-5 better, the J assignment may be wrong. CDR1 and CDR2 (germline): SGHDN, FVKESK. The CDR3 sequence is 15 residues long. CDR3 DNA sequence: TGTGCCAGCAGCCCCCGACTAGGAACTGGGGAGACCCAGTACTTC. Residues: CASSPRLGTGETQYF.

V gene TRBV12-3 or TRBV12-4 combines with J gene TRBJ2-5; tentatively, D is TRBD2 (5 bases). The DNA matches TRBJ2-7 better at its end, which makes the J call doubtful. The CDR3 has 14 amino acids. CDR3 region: CASSLRLEGLEQYF. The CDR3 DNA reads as TGTGCCAGCAGTTTAAGGCTTGAGGGTCTCGAGCAGTACTTC.

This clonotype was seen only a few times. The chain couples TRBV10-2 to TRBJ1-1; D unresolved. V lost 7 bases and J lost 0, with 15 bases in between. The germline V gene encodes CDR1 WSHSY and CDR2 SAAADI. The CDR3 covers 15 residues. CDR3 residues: CASTKGRLVNTEAFF. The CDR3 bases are TGCGCCAGCACGAAAGGGAGACTGGTGAACACTGAAGCTTTCTTT.

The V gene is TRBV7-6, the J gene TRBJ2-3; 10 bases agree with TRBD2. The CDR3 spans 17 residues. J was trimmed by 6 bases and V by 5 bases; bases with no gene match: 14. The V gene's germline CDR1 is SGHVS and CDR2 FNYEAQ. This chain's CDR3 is CASSLRLAGPRTDTQYF. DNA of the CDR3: TGTGCCAGCAGCCTAAGACTAGCGGGCCCCCGGACGGATACGCAGTATTTT.

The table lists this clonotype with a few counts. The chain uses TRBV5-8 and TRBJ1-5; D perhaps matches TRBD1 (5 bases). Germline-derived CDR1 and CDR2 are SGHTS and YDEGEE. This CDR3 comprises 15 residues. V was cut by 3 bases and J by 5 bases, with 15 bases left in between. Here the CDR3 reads CASSSPAGGDQPQHF. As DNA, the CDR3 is TGTGCCAGCAGCTCCCCGGCCGGGGGGGATCAGCCCCAGCATTTT. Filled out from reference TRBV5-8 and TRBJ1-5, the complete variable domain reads EAGVTQSPTHLIKTRGQQATLRCSPISGHTSVYWYQQALGLGLQFLLWYDEGEERNRGNFPPRFSGRQFPNYSSELNVNALELEDSALYLCASSSPAGGDQPQHFGDGTRLSIL.

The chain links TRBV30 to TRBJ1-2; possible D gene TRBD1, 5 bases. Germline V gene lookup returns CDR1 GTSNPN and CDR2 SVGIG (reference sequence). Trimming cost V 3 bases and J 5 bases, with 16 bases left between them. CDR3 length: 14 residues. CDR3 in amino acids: CAWRTDTRRYGYTF. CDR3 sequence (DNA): TGTGCCTGGAGGACGGACACGCGACGTTATGGCTACACCTTC.

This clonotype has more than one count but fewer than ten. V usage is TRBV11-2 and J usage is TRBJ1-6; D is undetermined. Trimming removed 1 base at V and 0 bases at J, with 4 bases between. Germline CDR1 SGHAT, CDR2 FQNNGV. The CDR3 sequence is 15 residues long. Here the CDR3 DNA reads TGTGCCAGCAGCTTAGTTAGCTCCTATAATTCACCCCTCCACTTT. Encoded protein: CASSLVSSYNSPLHF.

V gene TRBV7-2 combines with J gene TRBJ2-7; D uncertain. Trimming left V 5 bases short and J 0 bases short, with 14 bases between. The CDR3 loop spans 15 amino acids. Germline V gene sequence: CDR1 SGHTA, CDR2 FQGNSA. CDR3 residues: CASSALPWGSYEQYF. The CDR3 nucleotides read TGTGCCAGCAGCGCTTTACCCTGGGGCTCCTACGAGCAGTACTTC.

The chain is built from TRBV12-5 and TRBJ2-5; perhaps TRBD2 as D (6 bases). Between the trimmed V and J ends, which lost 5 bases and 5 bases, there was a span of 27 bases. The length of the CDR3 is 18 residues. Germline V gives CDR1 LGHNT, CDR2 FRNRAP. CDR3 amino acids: CASGTFGGVGGWAETQYF. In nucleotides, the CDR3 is TGTGCTAGTGGTACCTTCGGAGGGGTTGGCGGTTGGGCGGAGACCCAGTACTTC.

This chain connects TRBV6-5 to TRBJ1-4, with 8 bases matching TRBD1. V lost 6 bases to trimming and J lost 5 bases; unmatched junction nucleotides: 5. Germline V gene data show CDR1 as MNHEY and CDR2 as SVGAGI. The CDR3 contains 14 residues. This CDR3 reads CASRPGQENEKLFF. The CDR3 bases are TGTGCCAGCAGACCGGGACAGGAGAATGAAAAACTGTTTTTT.

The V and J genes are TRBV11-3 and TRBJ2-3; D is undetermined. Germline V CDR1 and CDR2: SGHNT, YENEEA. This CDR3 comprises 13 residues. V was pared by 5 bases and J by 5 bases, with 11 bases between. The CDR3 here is CASSPRLEDTQYF. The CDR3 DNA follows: TGTGCCAGCAGCCCCCGACTGGAAGATACGCAGTATTTT.

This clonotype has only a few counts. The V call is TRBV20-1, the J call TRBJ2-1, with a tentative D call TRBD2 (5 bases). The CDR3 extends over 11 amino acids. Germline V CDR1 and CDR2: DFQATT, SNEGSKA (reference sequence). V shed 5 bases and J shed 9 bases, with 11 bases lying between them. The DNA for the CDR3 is TGCAGTGCTGGGCGTGCGGGTGAGCAGTTCTTC. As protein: CSAGRAGEQFF.

CDR3 nucleotides: TGCAGCGTCGCCTGGGGCCTTGAAGCGGACCTTCTCGAGCAGTACTTC. Translation: CSVAWGLEADLLEQYF. The chain recombines TRBV29-1 with TRBJ2-7, with D perhaps given as TRBD1 or TRBD2 (5 bases each). V lost 6 bases to trimming and J lost 6 bases, with 27 bases between them. Germline V gives CDR1 SQVTM, CDR2 ANQGSEA. This CDR3 region has 16 residues.

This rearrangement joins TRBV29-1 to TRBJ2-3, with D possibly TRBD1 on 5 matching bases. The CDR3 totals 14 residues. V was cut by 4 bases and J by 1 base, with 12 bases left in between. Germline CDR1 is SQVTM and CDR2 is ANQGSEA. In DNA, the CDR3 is TGCAGCGTTGTAACTGGGGCTGGCACAGATACGCAGTATTTT. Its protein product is CSVVTGAGTDTQYF.

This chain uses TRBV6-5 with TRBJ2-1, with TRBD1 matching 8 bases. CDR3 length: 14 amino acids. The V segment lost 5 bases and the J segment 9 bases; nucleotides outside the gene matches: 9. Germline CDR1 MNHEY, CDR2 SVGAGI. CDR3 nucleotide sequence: TGTGCCAGCAGTCTTTATACGGGACAGGCTGAGCAGTTCTTC. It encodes CASSLYTGQAEQFF.

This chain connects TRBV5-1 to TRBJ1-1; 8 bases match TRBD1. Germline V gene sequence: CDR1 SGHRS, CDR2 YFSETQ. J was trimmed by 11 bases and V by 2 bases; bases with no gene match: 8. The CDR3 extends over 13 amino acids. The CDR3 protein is CASSFGSGGMAFF. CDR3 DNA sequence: TGCGCCAGCAGCTTTGGATCAGGGGGCATGGCTTTCTTT.